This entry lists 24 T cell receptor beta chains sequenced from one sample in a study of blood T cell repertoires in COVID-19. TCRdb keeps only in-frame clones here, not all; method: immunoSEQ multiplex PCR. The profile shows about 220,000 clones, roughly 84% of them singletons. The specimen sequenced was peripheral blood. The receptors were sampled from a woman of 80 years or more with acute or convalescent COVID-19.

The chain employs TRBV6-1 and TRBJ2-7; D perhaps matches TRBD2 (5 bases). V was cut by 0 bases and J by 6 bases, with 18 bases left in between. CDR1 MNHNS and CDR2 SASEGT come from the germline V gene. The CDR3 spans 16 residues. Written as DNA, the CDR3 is TGTGCCAGCAGTGAAGCGTGGGGAGCCCTTCAATCCGAGCAGTACTTC. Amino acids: CASSEAWGALQSEQYF.

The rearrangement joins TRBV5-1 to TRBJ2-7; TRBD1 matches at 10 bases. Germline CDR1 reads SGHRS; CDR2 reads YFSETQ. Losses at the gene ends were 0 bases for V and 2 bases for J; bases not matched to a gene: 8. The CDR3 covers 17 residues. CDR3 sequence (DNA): TGCGCCAGCAGCTTGGTACCGATGGGACAGGGGACCTACGAGCAGTACTTC. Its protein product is CASSLVPMGQGTYEQYF.

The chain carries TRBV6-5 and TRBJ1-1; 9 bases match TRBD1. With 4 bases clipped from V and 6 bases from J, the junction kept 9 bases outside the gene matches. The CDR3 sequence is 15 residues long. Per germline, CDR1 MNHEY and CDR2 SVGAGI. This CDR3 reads CASSSFRRQGAEAFF. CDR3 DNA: TGTGCCAGCAGTTCATTCCGGAGACAGGGGGCTGAAGCTTTCTTT.

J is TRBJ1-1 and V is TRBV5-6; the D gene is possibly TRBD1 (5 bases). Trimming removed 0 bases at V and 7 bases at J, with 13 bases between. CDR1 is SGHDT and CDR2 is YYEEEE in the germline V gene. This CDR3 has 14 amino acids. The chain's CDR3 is CASSLAGGVLEAFF. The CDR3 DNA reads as TGTGCCAGCAGCTTGGCCGGAGGGGTCCTTGAAGCTTTCTTT.

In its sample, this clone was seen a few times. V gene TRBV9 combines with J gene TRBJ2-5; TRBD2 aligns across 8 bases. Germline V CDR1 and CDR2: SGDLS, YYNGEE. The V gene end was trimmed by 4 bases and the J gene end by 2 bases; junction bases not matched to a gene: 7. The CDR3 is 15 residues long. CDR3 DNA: TGTGCCAGCAGCCTAGACGGACTAGCTCAAGAGACCCAGTACTTC. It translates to CASSLDGLAQETQYF.

CDR3 in DNA: TGTGCCAGCAGTTGGAGGAGCGGTCGCACAGATACGCAGTATTTT. Protein sequence: CASSWRSGRTDTQYF. The rearrangement links TRBV28 to TRBJ2-3, with D possibly TRBD2 on 5 matching bases. The CDR3 contains 15 residues. CDR1 and CDR2 (germline): MDHEN, SYDVKM. V lost 4 bases and J 1 base, leaving 12 bases between the germline ends.

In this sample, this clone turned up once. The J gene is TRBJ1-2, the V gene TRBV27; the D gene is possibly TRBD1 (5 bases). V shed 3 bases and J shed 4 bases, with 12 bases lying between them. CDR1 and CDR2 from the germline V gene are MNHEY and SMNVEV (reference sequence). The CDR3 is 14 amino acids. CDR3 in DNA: TGTGCCAGCAGTTTTCTTCGGGGGACCTATGGCTACACCTTC. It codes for CASSFLRGTYGYTF.

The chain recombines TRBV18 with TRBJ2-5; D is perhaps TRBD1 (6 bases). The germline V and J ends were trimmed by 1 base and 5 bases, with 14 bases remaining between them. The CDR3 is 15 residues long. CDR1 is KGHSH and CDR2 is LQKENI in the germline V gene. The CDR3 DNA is TGTGCCAGCTCACCACTAGCAGGGGTTGGCGAGACCCAGTACTTC. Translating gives CASSPLAGVGETQYF.

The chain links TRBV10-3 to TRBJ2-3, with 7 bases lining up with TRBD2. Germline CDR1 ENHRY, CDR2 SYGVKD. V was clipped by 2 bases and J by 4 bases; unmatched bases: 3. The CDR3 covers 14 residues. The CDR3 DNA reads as TGTGCCATCAGTGAGGCTAGCGGAGCAGATACGCAGTATTTT. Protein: CAISEASGADTQYF.

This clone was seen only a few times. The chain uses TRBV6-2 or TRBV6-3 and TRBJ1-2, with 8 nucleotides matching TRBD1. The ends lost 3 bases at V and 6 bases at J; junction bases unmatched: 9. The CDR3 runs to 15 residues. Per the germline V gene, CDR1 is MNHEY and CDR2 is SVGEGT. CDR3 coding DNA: TGTGCCAGCAGTTATGCAGGGGGCGAGATTGATGGCTACACCTTC. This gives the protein CASSYAGGEIDGYTF.

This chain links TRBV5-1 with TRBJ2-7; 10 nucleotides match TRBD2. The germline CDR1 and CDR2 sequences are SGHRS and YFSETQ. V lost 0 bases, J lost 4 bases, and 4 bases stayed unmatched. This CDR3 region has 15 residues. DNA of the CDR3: TGCGCCAGCAGCTTGGTGGTAGCGGGGGGTTACGAGCAGTACTTC. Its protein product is CASSLVVAGGYEQYF.

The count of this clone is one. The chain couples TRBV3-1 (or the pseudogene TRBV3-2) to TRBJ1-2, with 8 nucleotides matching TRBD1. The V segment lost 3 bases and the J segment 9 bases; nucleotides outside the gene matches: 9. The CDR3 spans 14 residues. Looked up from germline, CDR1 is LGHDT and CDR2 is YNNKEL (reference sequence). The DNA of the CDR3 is TGTGCCAGCAGCCAGGACAGGGTCTATGATAGCTACACCTTC. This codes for CASSQDRVYDSYTF.

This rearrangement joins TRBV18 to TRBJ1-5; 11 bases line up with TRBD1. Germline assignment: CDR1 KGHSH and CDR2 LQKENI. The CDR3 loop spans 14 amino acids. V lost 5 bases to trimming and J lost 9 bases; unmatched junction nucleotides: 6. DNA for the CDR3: TGTGCCAGCTCATGGGGACAGGGGGATCGGCCCCAGCATTTT. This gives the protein CASSWGQGDRPQHF.

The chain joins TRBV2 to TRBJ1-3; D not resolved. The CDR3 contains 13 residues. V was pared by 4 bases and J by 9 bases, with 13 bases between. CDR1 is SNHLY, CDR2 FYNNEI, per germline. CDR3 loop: CASSGLQVGTIYF. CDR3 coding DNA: TGTGCCAGCAGTGGCCTCCAGGTCGGCACCATATATTTT. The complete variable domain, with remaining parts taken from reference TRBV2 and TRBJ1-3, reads EPEVTQTPSHQVTQMGQEVILRCVPISNHLYFYWYRQILGQKVEFLVSFYNNEISEKSEIFDDQFSVERPDGSNFTLKIRSTKLEDSAMYFCASSGLQVGTIYFGEGSWLTVV.

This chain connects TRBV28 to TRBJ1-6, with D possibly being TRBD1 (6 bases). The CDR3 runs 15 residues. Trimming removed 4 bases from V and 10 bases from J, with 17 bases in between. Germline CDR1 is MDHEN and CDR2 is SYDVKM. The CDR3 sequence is CASSSPAGEGSPLHF. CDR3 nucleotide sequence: TGTGCCAGCAGTTCCCCGGCAGGGGAGGGCTCACCCCTCCACTTT. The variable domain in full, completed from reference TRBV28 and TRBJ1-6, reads DVKVTQSSRYLVKRTGEKVFLECVQDMDHENMFWYRQDPGLGLRLIYFSYDVKMKEKGDIPEGYSVSREKKERFSLILESASTNQTSMYLCASSSPAGEGSPLHFGNGTRLTVT.

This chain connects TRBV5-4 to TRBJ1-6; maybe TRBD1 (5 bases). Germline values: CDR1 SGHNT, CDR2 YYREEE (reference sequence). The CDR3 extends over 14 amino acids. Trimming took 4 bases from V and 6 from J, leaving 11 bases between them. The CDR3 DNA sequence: TGTGCCAGCAGCCCGACAGAACCTAATTCACCCCTCCACTTT. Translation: CASSPTEPNSPLHF.

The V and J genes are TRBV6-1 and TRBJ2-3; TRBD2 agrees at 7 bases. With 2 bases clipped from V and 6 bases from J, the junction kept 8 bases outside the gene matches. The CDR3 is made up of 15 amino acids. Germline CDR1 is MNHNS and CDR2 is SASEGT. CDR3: CASSESWTRGDTQYF. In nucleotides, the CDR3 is TGTGCCAGCAGTGAATCGTGGACTAGAGGGGATACGCAGTATTTT.

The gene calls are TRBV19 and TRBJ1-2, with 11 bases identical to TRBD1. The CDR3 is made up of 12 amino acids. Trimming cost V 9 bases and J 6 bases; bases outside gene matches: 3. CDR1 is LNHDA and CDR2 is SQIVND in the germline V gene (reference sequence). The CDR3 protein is CASGQGADGYTF. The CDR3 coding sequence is TGTGCCAGCGGACAGGGGGCGGATGGCTACACCTTC.

CDR3 sequence reads: CASSPRDRNTDTQYF. CDR3 nucleotide sequence: TGTGCCAGCTCACCCCGGGACAGGAACACAGATACGCAGTATTTT. V and J are TRBV18 and TRBJ2-3, with 8 positions matching TRBD1. The junction had 4 bases not matched to a gene; V was cut back by 3 bases and J by 2 bases. The CDR3 runs to 15 residues. From germline, CDR1 is KGHSH and CDR2 LQKENI.

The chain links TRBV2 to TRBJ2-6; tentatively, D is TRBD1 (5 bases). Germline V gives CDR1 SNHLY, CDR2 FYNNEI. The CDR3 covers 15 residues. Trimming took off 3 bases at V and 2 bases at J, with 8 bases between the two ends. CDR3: CASSDQGPGANVLTF. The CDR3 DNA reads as TGTGCCAGCAGTGACCAGGGCCCTGGGGCCAACGTCCTGACTTTC. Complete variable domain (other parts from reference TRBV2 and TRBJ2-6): EPEVTQTPSHQVTQMGQEVILRCVPISNHLYFYWYRQILGQKVEFLVSFYNNEISEKSEIFDDQFSVERPDGSNFTLKIRSTKLEDSAMYFCASSDQGPGANVLTFGAGSRLTVL.

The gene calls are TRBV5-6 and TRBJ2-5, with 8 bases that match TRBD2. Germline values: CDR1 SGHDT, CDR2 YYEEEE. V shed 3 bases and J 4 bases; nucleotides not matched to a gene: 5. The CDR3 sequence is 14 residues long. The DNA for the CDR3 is TGTGCCAGCAGCTCCCCGGGGGGGGGAGAGACCCAGTACTTC. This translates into CASSSPGGGETQYF.

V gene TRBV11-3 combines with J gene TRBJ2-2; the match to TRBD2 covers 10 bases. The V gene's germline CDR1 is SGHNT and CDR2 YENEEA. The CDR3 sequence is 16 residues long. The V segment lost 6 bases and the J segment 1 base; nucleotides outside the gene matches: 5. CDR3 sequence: CASSFSGGKNTGELFF. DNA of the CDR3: TGTGCCAGCAGTTTTAGCGGGGGGAAGAACACCGGGGAGCTGTTTTTT.

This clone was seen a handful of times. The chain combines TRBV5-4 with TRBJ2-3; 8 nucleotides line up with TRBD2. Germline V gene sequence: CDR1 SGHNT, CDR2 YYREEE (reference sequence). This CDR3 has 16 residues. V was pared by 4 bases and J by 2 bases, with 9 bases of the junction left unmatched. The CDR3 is CASSRQSGGTTDTQYF. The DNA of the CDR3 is TGTGCCAGCAGCCGGCAGAGCGGGGGAACCACAGATACGCAGTATTTT.

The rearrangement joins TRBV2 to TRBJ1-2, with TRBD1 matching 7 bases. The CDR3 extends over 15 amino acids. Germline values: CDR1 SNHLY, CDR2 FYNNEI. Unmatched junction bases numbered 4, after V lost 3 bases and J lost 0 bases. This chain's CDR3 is CASSEGQTSNYGYTF. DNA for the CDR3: TGTGCCAGCAGTGAGGGACAGACGTCTAACTATGGCTACACCTTC.